This TCR beta chain emerged from a study of T cells in Graves' hyperthyroidism and ophthalmopathy. Germline-derived CDR1 and CDR2 are WSHSY and SAAADI. The CDR3 spans 16 residues. To note about this clonotype: Its matching antigen is unknown. One junction end does not reproduce the germline sequence, and a read error may be involved.

Patients were excluded because of uncontrolled infection, other autoimmune disease, pregnancy or lactation. Together with thyroid ultrasound, orbital computed tomography, serum thyroxine and TRAb, clinical symptoms were used for diagnoses. Overall study results and limits: Ophthalmopathy was separated from stable hyperthyroidism by a 13 V-J model.

TCR beta CDR3 regions were amplified from RNA. The HTBI set primed first-round TCR CDR3 RT-PCR. One entry per CDR3 protein, called by TCRdb with MiXCR from the multiplex PCR reads. The sample includes hundreds of thousands of distinct CDR3 sequences, 38% of them seen just once. The TCR comes from a young man with Graves' hyperthyroidism. The gene calls are TRBV10-2 and TRBJ1-2, with TRBD1 as a possible D gene (5 bases). Sequenced input: blood. The CDR3 nucleotides read TGTGCCAGCAGTTACTCGATACAGGATTTAAACTATGGCTACACCTTC. Its translation: CASSYSIQDLNYGYTF.